This TCR beta chain derives from a study of blood T cell repertoires in COVID-19 (TCRdb year 2020). Describing the broader study: The collaborator samples originated in the United States, Italy and Spain and spanned the acute and convalescent phases of COVID-19. The prospective study material was composed of cDNA or gDNA derived from T cells, B-cell-depleted T cells, or PBMCs. Subjects who had been exposed to COVID-19, were actively infected with it, or had recovered from it provided the deeply sampled blood TCRbeta repertoires that made up the dataset. The repertoires were released in a freely available public database intended as a resource for research on the immune response to SARS-CoV-2. Samples came from the ongoing ImmuneRACE study (first 160 participants) plus 1,254 subjects from 6 global collaborators. A de-identified subject ID, COVID-19 status, age in years and sex were almost always included in the sample metadata. Where available, HLA class I and class II types were taken from metadata supplied by the sample provider and were not determined by assay-based typing.

What the authors observed across the whole study: The quantity of clinical and demographic metadata differed by source and by participant and was supplied without curation.

The table lists this clone with a few counts. Its binding antigen is unknown. No qualities accompany the bases; no much larger clone lies one base away. In the prospective study, participants were roughly 18 to 100 years old, resided in 24 geographic areas of the United States, and were enrolled through a virtual design. In the prospective study, cohorts were assigned on the basis of participant-reported clinical history obtained from a screening survey and a study questionnaire. ImmuneRACE Cohort 3 recovered participants were defined by two consecutive negative NP/OP PCR tests, healthcare professional clearance, or symptom resolution. Mobile phlebotomists in the prospective study collected whole blood, serum and a nasopharyngeal or oropharyngeal swab from every participant. Additional blood draws and questionnaires over an approximately two-month period could optionally be provided by prospective study participants. Prospective study blood samples were shipped either frozen or at room temperature before DNA extraction.

The immunoSEQ Assay, a bias-controlled multiplex PCR, was used to amplify TCRbeta CDR3 regions from genomic DNA. Per the authors' processing: The number of nucleated cells in each sample was estimated from the amplification of reference gene primers within the assay. To quantify the absolute abundance of each unique TCRbeta CDR3 rearrangement, sequence reads were collapsed and filtered. For each sample, productive Simpson clonality was calculated as the square root of Simpson's diversity index over productive rearrangements. TCRdb re-hosts the immuneACCESS table, in-frame sequences only. Its copies lack some clones; in the studies checked, an unresolved V gene accounts for under half of them, and the cause for the rest is not known. The DNA gave D and trimming, while V, J and clone size come from that table. Counted in this sample were under 200,000 clones; around four fifths of them appeared once. The top ten clonotypes cover over 10% of the sample.

V is clipped by 7 bases and J by 0 bases, and the sequence between their germline boundaries is 10 bases long. CDR1 and CDR2 (MDHEN, SYDVKM) derive from the germline V gene. The cysteine opens and the phenylalanine closes a CDR3 of 14 amino acids. The only DNA kept is the CDR3, 42 bases in frame from the first base. The receptor comes from a woman aged 55-69 years who had recovered from COVID-19. The chain couples TRBV28 to TRBJ1-5; the D segment cannot be called with confidence. Sequences were obtained from PBMCs or T cells enriched from blood (not recorded which). The nucleotide sequence reads TGTGCCAGCATAGGAGGTAATAGCAATCAGCCCCAGCATTTT. This is translated as CASIGGNSNQPQHF.